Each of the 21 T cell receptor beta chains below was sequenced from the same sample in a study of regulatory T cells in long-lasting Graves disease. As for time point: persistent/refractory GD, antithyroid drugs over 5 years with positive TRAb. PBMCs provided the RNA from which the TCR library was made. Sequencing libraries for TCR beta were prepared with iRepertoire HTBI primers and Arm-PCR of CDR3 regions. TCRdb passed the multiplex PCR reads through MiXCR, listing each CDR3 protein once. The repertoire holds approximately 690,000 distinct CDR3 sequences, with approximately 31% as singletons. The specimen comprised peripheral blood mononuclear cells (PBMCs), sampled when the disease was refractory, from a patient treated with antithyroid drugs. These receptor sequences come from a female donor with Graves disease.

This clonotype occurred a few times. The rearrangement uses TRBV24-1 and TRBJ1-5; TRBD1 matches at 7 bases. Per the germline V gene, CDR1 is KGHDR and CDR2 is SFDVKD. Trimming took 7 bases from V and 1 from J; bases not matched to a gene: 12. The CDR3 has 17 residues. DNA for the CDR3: TGTGCCACCAGCAGCAGCGGGCCGGGACAGAGCAATCAGCCCCAGCATTTT. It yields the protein CATSSSGPGQSNQPQHF.

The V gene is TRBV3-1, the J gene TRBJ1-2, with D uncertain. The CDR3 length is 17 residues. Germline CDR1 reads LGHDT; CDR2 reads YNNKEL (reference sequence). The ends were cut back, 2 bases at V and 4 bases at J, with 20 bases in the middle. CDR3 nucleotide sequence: TGTGCCAGCAGCCAAACCCCACTCGAAGGGAAGACCTATGGCTACACCTTC. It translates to CASSQTPLEGKTYGYTF.

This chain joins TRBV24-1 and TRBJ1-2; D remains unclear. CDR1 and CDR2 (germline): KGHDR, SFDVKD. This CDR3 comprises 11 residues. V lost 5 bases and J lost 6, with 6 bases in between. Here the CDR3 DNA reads TGTGCCACCAGTGGGGAAGATGGCTACACCTTC. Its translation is CATSGEDGYTF.

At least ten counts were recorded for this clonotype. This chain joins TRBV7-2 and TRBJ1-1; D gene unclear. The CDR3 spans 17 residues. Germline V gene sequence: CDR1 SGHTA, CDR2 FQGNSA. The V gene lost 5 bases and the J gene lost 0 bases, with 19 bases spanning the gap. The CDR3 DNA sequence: TGTGCCAGCAGCAACCCGGGCCACCAACCAATGAACACTGAAGCTTTCTTT. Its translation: CASSNPGHQPMNTEAFF.

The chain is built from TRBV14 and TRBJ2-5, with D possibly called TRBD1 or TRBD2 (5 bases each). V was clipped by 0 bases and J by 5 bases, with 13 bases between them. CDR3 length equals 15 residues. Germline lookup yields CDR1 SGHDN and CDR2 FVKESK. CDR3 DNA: TGTGCCAGCAGCCAAGAGGTATCAGGGACGGAGACCCAGTACTTC. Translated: CASSQEVSGTETQYF.

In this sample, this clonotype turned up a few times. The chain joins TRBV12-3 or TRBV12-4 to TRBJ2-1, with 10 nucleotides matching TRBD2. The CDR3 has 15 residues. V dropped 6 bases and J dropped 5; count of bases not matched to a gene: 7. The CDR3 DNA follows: TGTGCCAGCAGCTTGGTTAGCGGGAGGAACAATGAGCAGTTCTTC. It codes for CASSLVSGRNNEQFF.

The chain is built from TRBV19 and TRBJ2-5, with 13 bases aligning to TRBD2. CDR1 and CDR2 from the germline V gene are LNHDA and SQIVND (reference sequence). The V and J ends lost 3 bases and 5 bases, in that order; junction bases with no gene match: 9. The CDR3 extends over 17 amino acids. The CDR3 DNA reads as TGTGCCAGTAGTATCGTCCGGGGACTAGCGGGAAGGGAGACCCAGTACTTC. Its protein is CASSIVRGLAGRETQYF.

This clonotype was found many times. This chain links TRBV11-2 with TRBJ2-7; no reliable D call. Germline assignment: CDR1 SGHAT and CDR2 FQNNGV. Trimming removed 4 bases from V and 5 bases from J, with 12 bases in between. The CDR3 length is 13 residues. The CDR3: CASSSGTLNEQYF. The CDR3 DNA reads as TGTGCCAGCAGCTCTGGAACTCTTAACGAGCAGTACTTC.

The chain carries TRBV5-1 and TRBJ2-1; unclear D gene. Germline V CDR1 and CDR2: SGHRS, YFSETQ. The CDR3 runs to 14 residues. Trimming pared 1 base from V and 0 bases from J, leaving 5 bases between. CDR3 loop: CASSLQSSYNEQFF. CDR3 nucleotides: TGCGCCAGCAGCTTGCAAAGCTCCTACAATGAGCAGTTCTTC.

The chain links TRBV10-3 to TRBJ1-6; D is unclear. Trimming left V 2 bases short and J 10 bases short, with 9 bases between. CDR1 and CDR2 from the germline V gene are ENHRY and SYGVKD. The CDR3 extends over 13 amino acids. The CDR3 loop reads CAISEGLTSPLHF. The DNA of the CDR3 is TGTGCCATCAGTGAGGGACTTACCTCACCCCTCCACTTT.

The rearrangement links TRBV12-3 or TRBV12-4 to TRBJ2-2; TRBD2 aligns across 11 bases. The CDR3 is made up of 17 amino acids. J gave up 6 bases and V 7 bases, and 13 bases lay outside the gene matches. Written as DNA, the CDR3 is TGTGCCAGCACCCTCGGGACTAGCGGCCTAAAGGCCGGGGAGCTGTTTTTT. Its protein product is CASTLGTSGLKAGELFF.

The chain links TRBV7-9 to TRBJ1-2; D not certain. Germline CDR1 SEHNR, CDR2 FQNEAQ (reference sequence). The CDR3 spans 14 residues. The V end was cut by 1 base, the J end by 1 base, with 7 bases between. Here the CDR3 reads CASSLVGHNYGYTF. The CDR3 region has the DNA TGTGCCAGCAGCTTAGTGGGCCATAACTATGGCTACACCTTC.

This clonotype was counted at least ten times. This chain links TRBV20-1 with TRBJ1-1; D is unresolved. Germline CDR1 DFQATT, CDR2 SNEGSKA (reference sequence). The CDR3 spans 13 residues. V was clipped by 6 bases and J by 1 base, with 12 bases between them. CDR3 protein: CSAPGKKNTEAFF. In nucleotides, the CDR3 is TGCAGTGCCCCGGGAAAGAAGAACACTGAAGCTTTCTTT.

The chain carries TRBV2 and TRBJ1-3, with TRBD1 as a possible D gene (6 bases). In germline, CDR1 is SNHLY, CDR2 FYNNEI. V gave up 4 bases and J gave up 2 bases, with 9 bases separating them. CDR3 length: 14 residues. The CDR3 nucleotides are TGTGCCAGCAGTGTCGGGACAACTGGAAACACCATATATTTT. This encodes CASSVGTTGNTIYF.

CDR3 protein: CSAPTGTAEAFF. The CDR3 nucleotides read TGCAGTGCTCCAACAGGGACCGCTGAAGCTTTCTTT. The chain recombines TRBV20-1 with TRBJ1-1; D possibly corresponds to TRBD1 (6 bases). CDR3 length: 12 amino acids. Germline V gives CDR1 DFQATT, CDR2 SNEGSKA (reference sequence). Trimming took 5 bases from V and 6 from J, leaving 13 bases between them.

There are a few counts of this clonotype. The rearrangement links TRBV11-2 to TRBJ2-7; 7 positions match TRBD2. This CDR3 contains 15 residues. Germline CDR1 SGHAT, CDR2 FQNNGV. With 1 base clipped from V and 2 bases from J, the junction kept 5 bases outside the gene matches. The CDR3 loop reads CASSLGGSVAYEQYF. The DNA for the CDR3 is TGTGCCAGCAGCTTAGGCGGGAGCGTCGCCTACGAGCAGTACTTC.

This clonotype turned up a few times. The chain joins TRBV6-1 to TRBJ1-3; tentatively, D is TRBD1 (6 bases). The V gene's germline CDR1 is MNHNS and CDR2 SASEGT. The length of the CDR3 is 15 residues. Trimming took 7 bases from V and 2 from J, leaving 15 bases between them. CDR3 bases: TGTGCCAGCATCCGCGGCGGACAGACTGGAAACACCATATATTTT. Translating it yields CASIRGGQTGNTIYF.

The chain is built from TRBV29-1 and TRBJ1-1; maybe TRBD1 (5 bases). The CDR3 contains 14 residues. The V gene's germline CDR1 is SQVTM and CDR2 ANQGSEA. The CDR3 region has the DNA TGCAGTTCCTCGGTAGGGGCAGGGAACACTGAAGCTTTCTTT. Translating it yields CSSSVGAGNTEAFF.

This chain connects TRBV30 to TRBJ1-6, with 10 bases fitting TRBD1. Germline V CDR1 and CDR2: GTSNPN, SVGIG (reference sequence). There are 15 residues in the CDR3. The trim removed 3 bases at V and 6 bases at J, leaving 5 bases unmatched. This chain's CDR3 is CAWRWGQGTNSPLHF. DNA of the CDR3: TGTGCCTGGAGGTGGGGACAGGGGACTAATTCACCCCTCCACTTT.

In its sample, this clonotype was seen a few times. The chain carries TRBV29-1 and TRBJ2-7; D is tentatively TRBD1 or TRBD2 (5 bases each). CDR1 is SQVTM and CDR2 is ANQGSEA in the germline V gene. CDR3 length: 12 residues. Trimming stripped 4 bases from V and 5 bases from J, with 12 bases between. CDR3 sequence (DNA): TGCAGCGTTGTACGGGGCACCCACGAGCAGTACTTC. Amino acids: CSVVRGTHEQYF.

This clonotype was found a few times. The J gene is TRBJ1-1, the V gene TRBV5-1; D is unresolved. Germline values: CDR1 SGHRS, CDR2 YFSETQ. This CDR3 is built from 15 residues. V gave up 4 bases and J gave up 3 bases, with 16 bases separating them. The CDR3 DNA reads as TGCGCCAGCAGCGTAAAGGGAGGATGGGACACTGAAGCTTTCTTT. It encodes CASSVKGGWDTEAFF.